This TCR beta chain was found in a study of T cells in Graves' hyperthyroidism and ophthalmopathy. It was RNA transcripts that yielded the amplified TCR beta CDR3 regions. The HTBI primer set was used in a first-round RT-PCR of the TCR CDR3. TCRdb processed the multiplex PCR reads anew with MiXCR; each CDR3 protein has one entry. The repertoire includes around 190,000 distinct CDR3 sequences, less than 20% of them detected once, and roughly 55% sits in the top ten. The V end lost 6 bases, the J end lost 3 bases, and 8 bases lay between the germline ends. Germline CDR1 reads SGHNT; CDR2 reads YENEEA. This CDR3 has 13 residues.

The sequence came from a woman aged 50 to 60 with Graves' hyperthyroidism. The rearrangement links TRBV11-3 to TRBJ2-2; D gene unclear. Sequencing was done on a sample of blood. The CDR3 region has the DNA TGTGCCAGCAGGGACGGATACACCGGGGAGCTGTTTTTT. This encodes CASRDGYTGELFF.